A single sample gave rise to the 13 T cell receptor beta chains below, sequenced in a study of cytomegalovirus exposure and HLA in healthy donors (dated by TCRdb to about 2017). Libraries came from the immunoSEQ multiplex PCR assay. TCRdb's version of the immuneACCESS table is confined to in-frame rearrangements and falls short of the full clone set. An unresolved V gene accounts for under half of the shortfall where checked; the remainder is of unknown origin. This sample has a few hundred thousand clones in its table, and about 89% of those were observed once. 1.1% of the sample is taken by the ten largest. The sample was PBMCs. Receptors originate from a woman under 30 in good health and CMV-seronegative.

The V and J genes are TRBV7-9 and TRBJ1-6, with D maybe TRBD1 (5 bases). The CDR3 is 16 residues long. Germline CDR1 and CDR2: SEHNR and FQNEAQ (reference sequence). V was pared by 0 bases and J by 5 bases, with 11 bases between. The CDR3 reads CASSLAPDRDNSPLHF. CDR3 bases: TGTGCCAGCAGCTTAGCGCCAGACAGAGATAATTCACCCCTCCACTTT.

The V and J genes are TRBV19 and TRBJ1-5, with 9 bases matching TRBD1. Germline CDR1 and CDR2: LNHDA and SQIVND (reference sequence). Trimming cost V 6 bases and J 1 base; bases outside gene matches: 4. This CDR3 is 15 amino acids long. The CDR3 protein is CASSVTGGSNQPQHF. The CDR3 coding sequence is TGTGCCAGTAGCGTGACAGGGGGAAGCAATCAGCCCCAGCATTTT.

The chain links TRBV28 to TRBJ2-7, with 15 positions matching TRBD2. Losses at the gene ends were 8 bases for V and 6 bases for J; bases not matched to a gene: 8. The CDR3 sequence is 15 residues long. The germline V gene has CDR1 MDHEN and CDR2 SYDVKM. The CDR3 loop reads CASQFPGLAGGEQYF. The DNA for the CDR3 is TGTGCCAGCCAGTTCCCGGGACTAGCGGGAGGCGAGCAGTACTTC.

The rearrangement links TRBV11-2 to TRBJ2-1, with TRBD2 matching 8 bases. The V segment lost 2 bases and the J segment 4 bases; nucleotides outside the gene matches: 10. The CDR3 is made up of 17 amino acids. Germline CDR1 SGHAT, CDR2 FQNNGV. The CDR3 bases are TGTGCCAGCAGCTTACGTCCCCCTAGCGGGCGATACAATGAGCAGTTCTTC. Amino acid sequence: CASSLRPPSGRYNEQFF.

This rearrangement joins TRBV11-3 to TRBJ2-1; 9 bases match TRBD1. The length of the CDR3 is 14 residues. V shed 2 bases and J 9 bases; nucleotides not matched to a gene: 5. CDR1 SGHNT and CDR2 YENEEA come from the germline V gene. The CDR3 DNA is TGTGCCAGCAGCTTAAGGACAGGGGTGGGTGAGCAGTTCTTC. Translation gives CASSLRTGVGEQFF.

This rearrangement joins TRBV6-1 to TRBJ1-1; D is possibly TRBD1 (6 bases). The CDR3 has 13 amino acids. The V gene lost 7 bases and the J gene lost 4 bases, with 13 bases spanning the gap. Germline V gene sequence: CDR1 MNHNS, CDR2 SASEGT. The CDR3 coding sequence is TGTGCCAGCACCGAGGCAGGGGTCACTGAAGCTTTCTTT. It codes for CASTEAGVTEAFF.

The rearrangement uses TRBV9 and TRBJ2-2; D gene ambiguous. The ends were cut back, 0 bases at V and 7 bases at J, with 7 bases in the middle. Per germline, CDR1 SGDLS and CDR2 YYNGEE. The CDR3 runs to 13 residues. DNA of the CDR3: TGTGCCAGCAGCGTAGACGAGTTCGGGGAGCTGTTTTTT. It translates to CASSVDEFGELFF.

V is TRBV6-1 and J is TRBJ1-6; no reliable D call. The CDR3 totals 14 residues. The V and J ends lost 2 bases and 6 bases respectively, with 8 bases between them. CDR1 MNHNS and CDR2 SASEGT come from the germline V gene. The chain's CDR3 is CASSELQINSPLHF. CDR3 sequence (DNA): TGTGCCAGCAGTGAATTACAGATTAATTCACCCCTCCACTTT.

The chain couples TRBV19 to TRBJ2-1; 11 nucleotides line up with TRBD2. V dropped 3 bases and J dropped 0; count of bases not matched to a gene: 4. Germline V CDR1 and CDR2: LNHDA, SQIVND (reference sequence). The CDR3 sequence is 17 residues long. The CDR3 sequence: CASSMTSGTSSYNEQFF. The CDR3 region has the DNA TGTGCCAGTAGTATGACTAGCGGGACAAGCTCCTACAATGAGCAGTTCTTC.

This clone was seen once. J is TRBJ2-7 and V is TRBV5-5; tentatively, D is TRBD1 (6 bases). CDR1 is SGHKS and CDR2 is YYEKEE in the germline V gene (reference sequence). The CDR3 totals 12 residues. The germline V and J ends were trimmed by 6 bases and 6 bases, with 13 bases remaining between them. CDR3: CASTPLGAEQYF. The CDR3 bases are TGTGCCAGCACCCCGTTGGGGGCCGAGCAGTACTTC.

The rearrangement joins TRBV15 to TRBJ2-7, with 8 bases matching TRBD1. V shed 1 base, J shed 6 bases, and the junction held 2 bases outside the gene matches. CDR1 is LNHNV, CDR2 YYDKDF, per germline (reference sequence). The CDR3 length is 13 residues. The CDR3 sequence is CATSRGDRGEQYF. The CDR3 DNA reads as TGTGCCACCAGCAGAGGTGACAGGGGCGAGCAGTACTTC.

This clone was detected only once. The chain is built from TRBV4-1 and TRBJ2-7, with D maybe TRBD2 (5 bases). V was clipped by 3 bases and J by 3 bases, with 18 bases between them. CDR3 size: 16 residues. Germline lookup yields CDR1 MGHRA and CDR2 YSYEKL. The CDR3 sequence: CASSQGSRDRIYEQYF. CDR3 DNA: TGCGCCAGCAGCCAGGGGTCCCGGGATCGAATCTACGAGCAGTACTTC.

This chain links TRBV11-2 with TRBJ2-4; 13 nucleotides line up with TRBD2. CDR3 length: 19 residues. The germline CDR1 and CDR2 sequences are SGHAT and FQNNGV. V gave up 5 bases and J gave up 3 bases; unmatched junction bases: 13. CDR3 DNA sequence: TGTGCCAGCAGCCACCTCAGACTAGCGGGAGGTGTTGTCAAAAACATTCAGTACTTC. Translated: CASSHLRLAGGVVKNIQYF. Supplemented by reference TRBV11-2 and TRBJ2-4, the full variable domain reads EAGVAQSPRYKIIEKRQSVAFWCNPISGHATLYWYQQILGQGPKLLIQFQNNGVVDDSQLPKDRFSAERLKGVDSTLKIQPAKLEDSAVYLCASSHLRLAGGVVKNIQYFGAGTRLSVL.